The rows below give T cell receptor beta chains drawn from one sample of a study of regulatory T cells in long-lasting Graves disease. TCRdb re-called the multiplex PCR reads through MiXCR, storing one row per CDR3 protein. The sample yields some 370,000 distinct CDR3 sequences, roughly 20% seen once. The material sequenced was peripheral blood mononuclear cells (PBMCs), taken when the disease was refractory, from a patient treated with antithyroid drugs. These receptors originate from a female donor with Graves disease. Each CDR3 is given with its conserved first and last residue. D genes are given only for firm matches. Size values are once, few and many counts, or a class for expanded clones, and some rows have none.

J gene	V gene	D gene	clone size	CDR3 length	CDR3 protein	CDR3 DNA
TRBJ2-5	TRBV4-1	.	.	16	CASSQGDLGGEETQYF	TGCGCCAGCAGCCAAGGGGACTTAGGGGGCGAAGAGACCCAGTACTTC
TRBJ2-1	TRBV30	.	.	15	CAWSQGTMGYNEQFF	TGTGCCTGGAGTCAAGGGACAATGGGCTACAATGAGCAGTTCTTC
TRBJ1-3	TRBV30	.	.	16	CACLGVDRTSGNTIYF	TGTGCCTGCCTCGGTGTCGACAGAACCTCTGGAAACACCATATATTTT
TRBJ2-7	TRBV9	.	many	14	CASSVEVGGGEQYF	TGTGCCAGCAGCGTAGAAGTAGGGGGAGGCGAGCAGTACTTC
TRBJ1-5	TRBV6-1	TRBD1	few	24	CATPCPSGTGARGEQEVENQPQHF	TGTGCCACGCCTTGCCCTTCCGGGACAGGTGCCCGAGGTGAGCAAGAGGTGGAAAATCAGCCCCAGCATTTT
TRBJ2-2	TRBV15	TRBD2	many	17	CATSRSGLAGSTGELFF	TGTGCCACCAGCAGAAGTGGACTAGCTGGTTCCACCGGGGAGCTGTTTTTT
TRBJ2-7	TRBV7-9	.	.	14	CASSPIRGSYEQYF	TGTGCCAGCAGCCCCATTCGGGGCAGCTACGAGCAGTACTTC
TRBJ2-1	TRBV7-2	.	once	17	CASRLWGGASSYNEQFF	TGTGCCAGCAGATTATGGGGGGGGGCCAGCTCCTACAATGAGCAGTTCTTC
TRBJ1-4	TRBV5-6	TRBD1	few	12	CASSVGTAPLIF	TGTGCCAGCAGCGTCGGGACAGCGCCTCTCATTTTT
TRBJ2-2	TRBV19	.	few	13	CASARGATIELFF	TGTGCCAGCGCCAGGGGCGCAACGATCGAGCTGTTTTTT
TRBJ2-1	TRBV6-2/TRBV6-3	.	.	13	CASSYGQGDWQFF	TGTGCCAGCAGTTATGGGCAGGGAGATTGGCAGTTCTTC
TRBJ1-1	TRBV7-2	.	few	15	CASSLATLMNTEAFF	TGTGCCAGCAGCTTAGCGACACTGATGAACACTGAAGCTTTCTTT
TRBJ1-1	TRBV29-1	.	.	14	CSVGGGDLGTEAFF	TGCAGCGTTGGGGGTGGGGATCTGGGTACTGAAGCTTTCTTT
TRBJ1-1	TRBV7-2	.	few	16	CASSPSRAWPNTEAFF	TGTGCCAGCAGCCCCAGCCGCGCATGGCCGAACACTGAAGCTTTCTTT
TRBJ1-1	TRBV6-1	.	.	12	CASRDFNTEAFF	TGTGCCAGCAGGGACTTTAACACTGAAGCTTTCTTT
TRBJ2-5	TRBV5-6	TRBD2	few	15	CASSLALAGAETQYF	TGTGCCAGCAGCTTGGCCCTAGCGGGAGCGGAGACCCAGTACTTC
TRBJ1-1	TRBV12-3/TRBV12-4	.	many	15	CASSSPGRGNTEAFF	TGTGCCAGCAGTTCTCCGGGCCGGGGGAACACTGAAGCTTTCTTT
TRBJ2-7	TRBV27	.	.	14	CASSDSGGQRGQYF	TGTGCCAGCAGTGATTCAGGGGGTCAGCGGGGGCAGTACTTC
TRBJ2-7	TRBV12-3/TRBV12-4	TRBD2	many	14	CASRFGTSGNEQYF	TGTGCCAGCAGATTCGGGACTAGCGGGAACGAGCAGTACTTC
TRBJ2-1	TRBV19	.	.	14	CASSIGIGGSEQFF	TGTGCCAGTAGTATAGGTATAGGGGGTTCTGAGCAGTTCTTC
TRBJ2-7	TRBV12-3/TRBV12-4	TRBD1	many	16	CASIERPGQGNDEQYF	TGTGCCAGCATCGAACGCCCGGGACAGGGGAACGACGAGCAGTACTTC
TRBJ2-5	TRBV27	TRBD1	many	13	CASSSDREETQYF	TGTGCCAGCAGTAGCGACAGGGAAGAGACCCAGTACTTC
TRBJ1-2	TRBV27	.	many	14	CASSMRESVIGYTF	TGTGCCAGCAGTATGAGGGAAAGTGTTATTGGCTACACCTTC
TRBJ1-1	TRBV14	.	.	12	CASSQVVTEAFF	TGTGCCAGCAGCCAAGTTGTAACTGAAGCTTTCTTT
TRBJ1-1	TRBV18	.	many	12	CASSPLVTEAFF	TGTGCCAGCTCACCACTGGTCACTGAAGCTTTCTTT